This T cell receptor beta chain was identified in a study of blood T cell repertoires in COVID-19. Background on the study: COVID-19 samples, acute and convalescent, were from the United States, Italy and Spain.

Some clones are missing from TCRdb's copy, which holds only in-frame ones; the method was immunoSEQ multiplex PCR. The sample holds under 150,000 clones, roughly four fifths seen once. Residents of about two dozen US areas, aged about 18 to 95 years, made up the participants. V gave up 2 bases and J gave up 6 bases, with 8 bases separating them. The CDR3 totals 13 residues. CDR1 is WNHNN, CDR2 SYGVQD, per germline (reference sequence). The specimen was PBMCs or T cells enriched from blood (not recorded which). This sequence originates from a man in his thirties or forties who had recovered from COVID-19. The chain has TRBV10-1 and TRBJ2-4; D call uncertain. CDR3 loop: CASSEGERNIQYF. The CDR3 DNA is TGCGCCAGCAGTGAGGGAGAGAGAAACATTCAGTACTTC.